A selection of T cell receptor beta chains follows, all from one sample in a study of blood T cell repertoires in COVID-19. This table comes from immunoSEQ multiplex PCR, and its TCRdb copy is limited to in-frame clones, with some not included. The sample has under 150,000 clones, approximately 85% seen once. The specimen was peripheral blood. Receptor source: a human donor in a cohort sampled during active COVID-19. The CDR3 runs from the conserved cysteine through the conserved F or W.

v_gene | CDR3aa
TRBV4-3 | CASSQGVRLSYNEQFF
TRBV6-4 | CASQLGAGARETQYF
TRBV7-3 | CASSLSPGGIEQFF
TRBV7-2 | CASSLVQGASNYGYTF
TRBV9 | CASSVTTGAGTEAFF
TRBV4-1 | CASSQESYLPTQYF
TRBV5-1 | CASSLSSGLRNTIYF
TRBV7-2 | CASSLRPGQAANYGYTF
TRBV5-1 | CASRISQGNTGELFF
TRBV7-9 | CASSFSSGKGGTGELFF
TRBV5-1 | CASSLGDRDDQPQHF
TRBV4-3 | CASSQDAGAMNTEAFF
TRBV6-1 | CASSTLGGVYQPQHF
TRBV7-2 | CASSLDAAIGGYTF
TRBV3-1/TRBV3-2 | CASSLYTGELFF
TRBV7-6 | CASSPLSGLTDTQYF
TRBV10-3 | CAISAGIGNTIYF
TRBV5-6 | CASRFRDRMNTEAFF
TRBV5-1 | CASRLGGGYGYTF
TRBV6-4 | CASSDTAASTDTQYF
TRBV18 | CASSPTEIEQFF
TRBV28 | CASSLEGKLFF
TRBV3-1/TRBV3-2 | CASSQGGASGAQYF
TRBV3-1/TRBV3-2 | CASSLLAGSSYNEQFF
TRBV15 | CATSSSGYADTQYF
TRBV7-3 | CASSLKPTGTYEQYF
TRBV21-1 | CASSKTIRIMNTEAFF
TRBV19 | CASSQGLYTGELFF
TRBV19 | CASGRSSVFYNEQFF
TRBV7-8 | CASSFSPLAGGTDTQYF
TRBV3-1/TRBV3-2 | CASSLLRSPLHF
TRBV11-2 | CASRSLLEETQYF
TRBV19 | CASNLAGGYNEQFF
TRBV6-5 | CASTTPAGLTEAFF
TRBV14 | CASSQIRGGGEQFF
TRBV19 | CAILKGAGGYTF
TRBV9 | CASSVSRRQADNEQFF
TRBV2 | CASSDVPGTGELFF
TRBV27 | CASSFQFQNTEAFF
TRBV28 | CASSLPGDINTEAFF
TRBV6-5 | CASRPPRGGYTF
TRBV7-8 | CASSRTGSEAFF
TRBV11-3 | CASSSSALTDTQYF
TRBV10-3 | CATTSGGTAYEQYF
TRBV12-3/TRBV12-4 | CASSFIDSYGYTF
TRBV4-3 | CASSQNNRGNSPLHF
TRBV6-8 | CASSFCSGTSNEQYF
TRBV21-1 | CASQQGFTSTDTQYF
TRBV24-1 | CATSDLDRGHEQFF
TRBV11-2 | CASTLAGAYETQYF